The 16 T cell receptor beta chains presented below share a single source sample, sequenced in a study of cytotoxic CD8 clonotypes in ibrutinib-treated CLL. The data were produced by immunoSEQ multiplex PCR, yet TCRdb's version contains in-frame clones alone and is incomplete. The data show around 140,000 clones, about 80% seen once. The starting material was PBMCs, obtained after 12 months of ibrutinib treatment. Receptors were obtained from a human donor with chronic lymphocytic leukemia.

The V and J genes are TRBV28 and TRBJ1-5; D possibly corresponds to TRBD1 (6 bases). The CDR3 totals 15 residues. V lost 2 bases, J lost 6 bases, and 14 bases lay in between. Germline assignment: CDR1 MDHEN and CDR2 SYDVKM. The CDR3 DNA is TGTGCCAGCAGTTTAAAACAGGGCGTGATTCAGCCCCAGCATTTT. Protein product: CASSLKQGVIQPQHF.

At least ten counts were recorded for this clone. The rearrangement uses TRBV5-1 and TRBJ1-4; 7 positions agree with TRBD1. Germline CDR1 SGHRS, CDR2 YFSETQ. The CDR3 runs to 15 residues. The J segment lost 5 bases and the V segment lost 0 bases, leaving 4 bases of the junction unmatched. The CDR3 DNA sequence: TGCGCCAGCAGCTTGGTGAGGGGGCAAAATGAAAAACTGTTTTTT. Protein sequence: CASSLVRGQNEKLFF.

The CDR3: CAWGGSSGNTIYF. In nucleotides, the CDR3 is TGTGCCTGGGGGGGGAGCTCTGGAAACACCATATATTTT. This chain links TRBV30 with TRBJ1-3; D is perhaps TRBD1 (5 bases). The CDR3 contains 13 residues. Deletions cut 5 bases from V and 0 bases from J, with 8 bases between. Germline CDR1 reads GTSNPN; CDR2 reads SVGIG (reference sequence). Filled out from reference TRBV30 and TRBJ1-3, the complete variable domain reads SQTIHQWPATLVQPVGSPLSLECTVEGTSNPNLYWYRQAAGRGLQLLFYSVGIGQISSEVPQNLSASRPQDRQFILSSKKLLLSDSGFYLCAWGGSSGNTIYFGEGSWLTVV.

J is TRBJ2-5 and V is TRBV4-1; D perhaps matches TRBD1 (5 bases). The DNA end is a closer match to TRBJ2-7, so the J assignment may be wrong. This CDR3 is 16 amino acids long. Germline CDR1 and CDR2: MGHRA and YSYEKL. The CDR3 is CASSQGFRERSYEQYF. The CDR3 DNA follows: TGCGCCAGCAGCCAAGGATTCAGGGAAAGATCCTACGAGCAGTACTTC.

This rearrangement joins TRBV5-4 to TRBJ2-7, with D possibly being TRBD2 (6 bases). Germline lookup yields CDR1 SGHNT and CDR2 YYREEE (reference sequence). The CDR3 loop spans 14 amino acids. The V gene lost 4 bases and the J gene lost 5 bases, with 16 bases spanning the gap. The CDR3 reads CASSRIYTGDEQYF. The CDR3 DNA is TGTGCCAGCAGCCGGATATACACGGGGGACGAGCAGTACTTC.

This clone was detected once. The chain uses TRBV19 and TRBJ2-3; D perhaps matches TRBD2 (7 bases). V was trimmed by 3 bases and J by 4 bases, leaving 17 bases between them. Germline loops: CDR1 LNHDA, CDR2 SQIVND (reference sequence). CDR3 length: 16 amino acids. The CDR3 region is CASSMVAAGASDTQYF. The CDR3 DNA is TGTGCCAGTAGTATGGTCGCGGCGGGGGCCTCAGATACGCAGTATTTT.

The rearrangement uses TRBV7-2 and TRBJ2-3; D is unresolved. CDR3 length: 15 residues. V dropped 7 bases and J dropped 1 base, with 15 bases sitting between them. Germline assignment: CDR1 SGHTA and CDR2 FQGNSA. The CDR3 spells CASNRGWERTDTQYF. The DNA for the CDR3 is TGTGCCAGCAACCGCGGCTGGGAACGCACAGATACGCAGTATTTT.

The rearrangement uses TRBV4-1 and TRBJ1-2; D is unclear. V lost 0 bases and J lost 5, with 4 bases in between. This CDR3 region has 12 residues. CDR1 is MGHRA and CDR2 is YSYEKL in the germline V gene. This CDR3 is CASSQEGYGYTF. CDR3 DNA sequence: TGCGCCAGCAGCCAAGAAGGGTATGGCTACACCTTC.

V gene TRBV5-1 combines with J gene TRBJ2-1, with 9 bases identical to TRBD2. Germline V CDR1 and CDR2: SGHRS, YFSETQ. The CDR3 length is 16 residues. With 4 bases clipped from V and 10 bases from J, the junction kept 15 bases outside the gene matches. The CDR3 loop is CASSAGTTSGLKEQFF. The CDR3 DNA follows: TGCGCCAGCAGCGCTGGAACGACTAGCGGTCTTAAGGAGCAGTTCTTC.

This clone turned up a few times. The V and J genes are TRBV5-1 and TRBJ1-1; D remains unclear. V lost 9 bases and J lost 5, with 14 bases in between. CDR1 SGHRS and CDR2 YFSETQ come from the germline V gene. The CDR3 is 12 residues long. The CDR3 DNA reads TGCGCCATCCCAGTTGACGAAACTGAAGCTTTCTTT. It encodes CAIPVDETEAFF. The complete variable domain, with remaining parts taken from reference TRBV5-1 and TRBJ1-1, reads KAGVTQTPRYLIKTRGQQVTLSCSPISGHRSVSWYQQTPGQGLQFLFEYFSETQRNKGNFPGRFSGRQFSNSRSEMNVSTLELGDSALYLCAIPVDETEAFFGQGTRLTVV.

CDR3 sequence: CASSLTTGGSNYGYTF. In DNA, the CDR3 is TGTGCCAGCAGTTTAACCACAGGGGGCAGCAACTATGGCTACACCTTC. The J gene is TRBJ1-2, the V gene TRBV28; TRBD1 matches at 9 bases. Trimming removed 2 bases from V and 2 bases from J; junction bases left unmatched: 6. Germline V lookup: CDR1 MDHEN, CDR2 SYDVKM. CDR3 length equals 16 residues.

V usage is TRBV5-8 and J usage is TRBJ2-1; 9 nucleotides line up with TRBD2. The length of the CDR3 is 17 residues. Germline CDR1 is SGHTS and CDR2 is YDEGEE. V dropped 2 bases and J dropped 4; count of bases not matched to a gene: 10. Here the CDR3 reads CASSLGGLAGPYNEQFF. CDR3 in DNA: TGTGCCAGCAGCTTAGGAGGGCTAGCGGGGCCTTACAATGAGCAGTTCTTC.

The chain is built from TRBV9 and TRBJ1-2; D remains unclear. Germline V gene sequence: CDR1 SGDLS, CDR2 YYNGEE. This CDR3 is built from 15 residues. V was trimmed by 0 bases and J by 8 bases, leaving 17 bases between them. The CDR3 loop reads CASSVGWRPPGGYTF. The CDR3, as DNA: TGTGCCAGCAGCGTAGGATGGCGCCCCCCTGGCGGCTACACCTTC.

The J gene is TRBJ2-7, the V gene TRBV4-3, with D unresolved. The V and J ends lost 5 bases and 2 bases respectively, with 10 bases between them. This CDR3 is 13 amino acids long. Germline assignment: CDR1 LGHNA and CDR2 YSLEER. The CDR3 coding sequence is TGCGCCAGCAGCACGGACGTAGCCTACGAGCAGTACTTC. Translating it yields CASSTDVAYEQYF.

The chain has TRBV2 and TRBJ2-3, with unresolved D. Germline lookup yields CDR1 SNHLY and CDR2 FYNNEI. Trimming pared 9 bases from V and 2 bases from J, leaving 9 bases between. The CDR3 loop spans 12 amino acids. The CDR3 loop reads CASGINTDTQYF. CDR3 in DNA: TGTGCCAGTGGGATTAACACAGATACGCAGTATTTT.

The J gene is TRBJ1-2, the V gene TRBV7-9; 8 bases are shared with TRBD1. With V trimmed by 1 base and J by 7 bases, 17 bases remained unmatched. CDR3 size: 18 residues. Germline CDR1 reads SEHNR; CDR2 reads FQNEAQ (reference sequence). The CDR3 DNA sequence: TGTGCCAGCAGCTTAGTAACGGTAGGGGCAGGGGGCGAGAGTGGCTACACCTTC. It yields the protein CASSLVTVGAGGESGYTF.